This TCR beta chain was obtained from a study of blood T cell repertoires in COVID-19. V was shortened by 3 bases and J by 4 bases, with 19 bases between the two germline ends. The length of the CDR3 is 16 residues. The germline gives CDR1 WNHNN, CDR2 SYGVQD (reference sequence). Here immunoSEQ multiplex PCR was the method, and the copy in TCRdb shows in-frame clones only, minus some. The sample lists under 200,000 clones; 80% to 90% were seen once. Sequencing was performed on peripheral blood. The chain combines TRBV10-1 with TRBJ2-7, with D perhaps TRBD2 (6 bases). The receptor's source is a man aged 60 to 75 with acute or convalescent COVID-19. CDR3 protein: CASSDRDSGTDYEQYF. The CDR3 region has the DNA TGCGCCAGCAGTGACCGGGATAGCGGCACCGATTACGAGCAGTACTTC.